This TCR beta chain was recovered during a study of PD-1 blockade in classical Hodgkin lymphoma. Findings and caveats of the study: Significant TCR diversity gains by C4D1 occurred in CD4+ but not CD8+ cells. Compared with healthy donors, newly diagnosed patients reportedly showed lower baseline TCR diversity.

Profiling relied on immunoSEQ multiplex PCR, and the TCRdb table lists in-frame clones only, not all of them. The sample yields tens of thousands of clones, approximately 83% seen once. This CDR3 comprises 12 residues. Germline CDR1 SGHDT, CDR2 YYEEEE. V was clipped by 2 bases and J by 5 bases, with 7 bases between them. To note about this clone: Its target is not known.

Relapses following autologous stem cell transplantation were seen in all patients, with brentuximab vedotin exposure varying. Best responses fell into complete response, partial response or progressive disease. The rearrangement joins TRBV5-6 to TRBJ2-5; D ambiguous. The receptor comes from a human donor with classical Hodgkin lymphoma. The sequenced sample was peripheral blood mononuclear cells (PBMCs), obtained at baseline. The CDR3, as DNA: TGTGCCAGCAGCTTCGGGTGGGAGACCCAGTACTTC. Amino acids: CASSFGWETQYF.